Listed here are 5 T cell receptor beta chains from one sample, sequenced in a study of monozygotic twins with inflammatory bowel disease. TCRdb re-analyzed the 5' RACE reads; it lists each CDR3 protein once, without DNA. The repertoire table contains 400,000 to 500,000 distinct CDR3 sequences. Source material: blood. The receptors come from a human donor with ulcerative colitis or Crohn's disease, or a healthy co-twin of an affected twin (not recorded which).

CDR3 amino acids: CATSTELLGGPVEQYF. The chain recombines TRBV15 with TRBJ2-7; the D call from TCRdb, TRBD2, cannot be confirmed without DNA. Germline values: CDR1 LNHNV, CDR2 YYDKDF (reference sequence). The CDR3 spans 16 residues.

The chain carries TRBV10-2 and TRBJ2-1. The CDR3 has 14 residues. The germline gives CDR1 WSHSY, CDR2 SAAADI. CDR3 region: CASLEEGPYNEQFF.

The chain carries TRBV13 and TRBJ2-7; TCRdb proposes TRBD1, but this gene call is untestable without DNA. This CDR3 spans 13 amino acids. Germline V gene data show CDR1 as PRHDT and CDR2 as FYEKMQ (reference sequence). CDR3 residues: CASSREGAYEQYF.

The V gene is TRBV30, the J gene TRBJ2-1; TCRdb outputs TRBD2, but without DNA this stays unchecked. The germline gives CDR1 GTSNPN, CDR2 SVGIG (reference sequence). The CDR3 runs 15 residues. The CDR3 here is CAWSVGGRAPTEQFF.

The rearrangement uses TRBV27 and TRBJ1-6; TCRdb's assignment of TRBD1 cannot be checked, as there is no DNA. The V gene's germline CDR1 is MNHEY and CDR2 SMNVEV (reference sequence). This CDR3 is built from 17 residues. CDR3 residues: CASSLARGSSYNSPLHF.